Listed below are T cell receptor beta chains from one sample, sequenced in a study. Via MiXCR, TCRdb re-called the 5' RACE reads, giving one row per CDR3 protein. The sample yields around 33,000 distinct CDR3 sequences, approximately 25% seen once. Sequenced: memory CD4+ T cells sorted from blood. Source of these receptors: a female donor with breast cancer. The conserved cysteine and the conserved F or W are not part of the CDR3 here.

j_call v_call cdr3_aa
TRBJ2-1 TRBV7-8 ASRTPRGLASSSYNEQF
TRBJ2-7 TRBV4-1 ASSRQGASGGQVYEQY
TRBJ2-3 TRBV4-1 ASSPFSNGGTDTQY
TRBJ2-3 TRBV24-1 ATLSGRTQY
TRBJ2-7 TRBV6-5 ASSPGLAASYEQY
TRBJ2-1 TRBV27 ATRSYNEQF
TRBJ1-5 TRBV4-1 ASSQTVNQPQH
TRBJ2-7 TRBV15 ATSRGYEQY
TRBJ2-1 TRBV27 ASKSGRVYNEQF
TRBJ2-7 TRBV4-1 ASSQGGTSEQY
TRBJ2-7 TRBV27 ASSLLMGQGAYEQY
TRBJ2-7 TRBV11-2 ASSLVGDTFYEQY
TRBJ2-2 TRBV29-1 SVWLTGELF
TRBJ2-3 TRBV9 ASSVIYNRSGSSADTQY
TRBJ1-5 TRBV12-3/TRBV12-4 ASSFWGQPNQPQH